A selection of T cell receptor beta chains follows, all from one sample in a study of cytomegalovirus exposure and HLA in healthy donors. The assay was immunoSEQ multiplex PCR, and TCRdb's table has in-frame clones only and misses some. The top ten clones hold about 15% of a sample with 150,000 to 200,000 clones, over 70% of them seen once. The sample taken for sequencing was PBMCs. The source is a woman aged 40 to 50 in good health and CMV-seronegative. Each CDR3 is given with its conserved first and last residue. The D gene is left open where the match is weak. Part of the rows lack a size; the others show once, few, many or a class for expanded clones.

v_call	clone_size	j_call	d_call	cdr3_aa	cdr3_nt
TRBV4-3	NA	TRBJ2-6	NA	CASSQSRVSGANVLTF	TGCGCCAGCAGCCAGAGCAGGGTTTCTGGGGCCAACGTCCTGACTTTC
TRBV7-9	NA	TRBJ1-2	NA	CSSSSEVSGYTF	TGTTCCAGCAGCTCTGAGGTATCGGGCTACACCTTC
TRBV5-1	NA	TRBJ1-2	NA	CASSPYPTRNAYGYTF	TGCGCCAGCAGCCCCTATCCCACCCGAAACGCCTATGGCTACACCTTC
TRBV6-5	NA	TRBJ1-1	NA	CASSYSKTLTEAFF	TGTGCCAGCAGTTACTCGAAGACACTCACTGAAGCTTTCTTT
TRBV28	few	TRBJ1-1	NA	CASSLPHTEAFF	TGTGCCAGCAGCCTCCCTCACACTGAAGCTTTCTTT
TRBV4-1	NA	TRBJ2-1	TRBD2	CASSRTSGRDNEQFF	TGCGCCAGCAGCCGAACTAGCGGGCGAGACAATGAGCAGTTCTTC
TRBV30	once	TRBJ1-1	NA	CAWIGGPGMYTEAFF	TGTGCCTGGATCGGAGGTCCGGGAATGTACACTGAAGCTTTCTTT
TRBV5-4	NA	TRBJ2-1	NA	CASSLVVVAGFYNEQFF	TGTGCCAGCAGCTTGGTAGTTGTGGCGGGCTTCTACAATGAGCAGTTCTTC
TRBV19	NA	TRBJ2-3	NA	CASSIQVTLDHTDTQYF	TGTGCCAGTAGTATACAGGTTACACTGGATCACACAGATACGCAGTATTTT
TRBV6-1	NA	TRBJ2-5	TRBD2	CASSEVTSGGMIQETQYF	TGTGCCAGCAGTGAAGTGACTAGCGGGGGGATGATACAGGAGACCCAGTACTTC
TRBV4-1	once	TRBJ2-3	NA	CASSQGASTDTQYF	TGCGCCAGCAGCCAAGGAGCTAGCACAGATACGCAGTATTTT
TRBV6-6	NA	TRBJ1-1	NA	CASSYAGNTEAFF	TGTGCCAGCAGTTATGCGGGGAACACTGAAGCTTTCTTT
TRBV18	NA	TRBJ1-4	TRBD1	CASSLGQGRVGKLFF	TGTGCCAGCTCACTGGGACAGGGGAGAGTGGGGAAACTGTTTTTT
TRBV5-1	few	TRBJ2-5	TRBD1	CASSRTGGEETQYF	TGCGCCAGCAGTAGGACAGGGGGCGAGGAGACCCAGTACTTC
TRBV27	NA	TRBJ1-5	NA	CASSLQGQPQHF	TGTGCCAGCAGTCTACAGGGTCAGCCCCAGCATTTT
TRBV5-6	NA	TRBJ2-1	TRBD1	CASSRGTGKNEQFF	TGTGCCAGCAGCAGAGGGACAGGGAAGAATGAGCAGTTCTTC
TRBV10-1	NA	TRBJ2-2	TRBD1	CARRARGSSGELFF	TGCGCTCGCCGTGCCAGGGGGAGTTCCGGGGAGCTGTTTTTT
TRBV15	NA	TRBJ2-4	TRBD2	CATSSSKGLAGPGVIQYF	TGTGCCACCAGCAGTTCGAAGGGACTAGCGGGGCCCGGTGTCATTCAGTACTTC
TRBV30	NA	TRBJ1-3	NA	CASIPRGSGNTIYF	TGTGCCAGCATACCCAGGGGTTCTGGAAACACCATATATTTT
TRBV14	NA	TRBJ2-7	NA	CASRQTGRFGAPNNEQYF	TGTGCCAGCAGGCAAACAGGGCGCTTCGGAGCCCCTAACAACGAGCAGTACTTC
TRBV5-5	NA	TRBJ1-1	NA	CASSLQFRNTEAFF	TGTGCCAGCAGCTTGCAGTTTCGGAACACTGAAGCTTTCTTT
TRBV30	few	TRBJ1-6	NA	CAWSVVTGPDSPLHF	TGTGCCTGGAGTGTGGTGACAGGTCCAGATTCACCCCTCCACTTT
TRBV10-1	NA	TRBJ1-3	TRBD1	CASSESGGIGQGRSGNTIYF	TGCGCCAGCAGTGAGTCCGGGGGCATAGGACAGGGAAGATCTGGAAACACCATATATTTT
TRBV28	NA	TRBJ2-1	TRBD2	CASRSTSGNYNEQFF	TGTGCCAGCAGATCGACTAGCGGGAATTACAATGAGCAGTTCTTC
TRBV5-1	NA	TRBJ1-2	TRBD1	CASSLGDREFWDYGYTF	TGCGCCAGCAGCTTGGGGGACAGGGAGTTTTGGGACTATGGCTACACCTTC
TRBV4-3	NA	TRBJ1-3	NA	CASSQDAAREEGNTIYF	TGCGCCAGCAGCCAAGATGCGGCCAGGGAGGAGGGAAACACCATATATTTT
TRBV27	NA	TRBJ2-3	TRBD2	CASSSGTSGLDTQYF	TGTGCCAGCAGTTCCGGGACTAGCGGCTTAGATACGCAGTATTTT
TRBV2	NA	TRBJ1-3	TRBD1	CASRGRRRGYGNTIYF	TGTGCCAGCAGAGGGCGGCGCAGGGGGTATGGAAACACCATATATTTT
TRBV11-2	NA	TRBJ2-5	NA	CASSSMATRGETQYF	TGTGCCAGCAGCTCCATGGCTACCCGGGGTGAGACCCAGTACTTC
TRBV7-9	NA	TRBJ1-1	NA	CASSLGQKNTEAFF	TGTGCCAGCAGCTTAGGACAGAAGAACACTGAAGCTTTCTTT
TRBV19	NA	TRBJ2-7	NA	CASTPGSGTYEQYF	TGTGCCAGTACGCCGGGTAGCGGAACCTACGAGCAGTACTTC
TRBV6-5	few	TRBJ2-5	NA	CASTKETQYF	TGTGCCAGCACCAAAGAGACCCAGTACTTC
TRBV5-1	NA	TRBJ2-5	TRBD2	CASSPGSSGRAKRTQYF	TGCGCCAGCAGCCCTGGATCTAGCGGGAGGGCTAAACGGACCCAGTACTTC
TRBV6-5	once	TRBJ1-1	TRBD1	CASSFGTGASEAFF	TGTGCCAGCAGTTTCGGGACAGGGGCTAGTGAAGCTTTCTTT
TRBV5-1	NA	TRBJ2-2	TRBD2	CASSLEGGRYTGELFF	TGCGCCAGCAGCTTGGAGGGCGGGAGATATACCGGGGAGCTGTTTTTT
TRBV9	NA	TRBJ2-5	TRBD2	CASSVGSLAGAETQYF	TGTGCCAGCAGCGTAGGTTCCCTAGCGGGAGCCGAGACCCAGTACTTC
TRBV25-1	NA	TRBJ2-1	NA	CASSANRVLGNEQFF	TGTGCCAGCAGCGCCAACCGGGTCCTAGGCAATGAGCAGTTCTTC
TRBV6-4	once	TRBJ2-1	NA	CASSLDRNNEQFF	TGTGCCAGCAGCCTGGACAGAAACAATGAGCAGTTCTTC
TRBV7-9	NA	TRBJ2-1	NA	CASSLVLAGNEQFF	TGTGCCAGCAGCTTAGTACTAGCAGGGAATGAGCAGTTCTTC
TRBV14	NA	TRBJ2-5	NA	CASSHPYQETQYF	TGTGCCAGCAGCCACCCGTACCAAGAGACCCAGTACTTC
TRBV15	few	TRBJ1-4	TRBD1	CATSVGVGTGVEKLFF	TGTGCCACCAGCGTCGGCGTCGGGACAGGGGTTGAAAAACTGTTTTTT
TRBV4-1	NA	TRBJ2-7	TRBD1	CASSQASGTGPSYEQYF	TGCGCCAGCAGCCAAGCTTCCGGGACAGGGCCCTCCTACGAGCAGTACTTC
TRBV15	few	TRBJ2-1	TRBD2	CATSTPSRGGNEQFF	TGTGCCACCAGCACACCGTCCCGGGGGGGCAATGAGCAGTTCTTC
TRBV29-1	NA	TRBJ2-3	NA	CSVEDRARAGPDTQYF	TGCAGCGTTGAAGACCGGGCGCGGGCCGGTCCAGATACGCAGTATTTT
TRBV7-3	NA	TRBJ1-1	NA	CASSLKGREGDDAFF	TGTGCCAGCAGCTTAAAAGGCAGGGAAGGGGATGACGCTTTCTTT
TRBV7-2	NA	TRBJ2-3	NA	CASSLAWQTDTQYF	TGTGCCAGCAGCTTAGCGTGGCAAACAGATACGCAGTATTTT
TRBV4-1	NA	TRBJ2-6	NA	CASSQAWSSGANVLTF	TGCGCCAGCAGCCAAGCGTGGAGTTCTGGGGCCAACGTCCTGACTTTC
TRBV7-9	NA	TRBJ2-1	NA	CASSLAGGVGYNEQFF	TGTGCCAGCAGCTTAGCGGGCGGGGTGGGCTACAATGAGCAGTTCTTC
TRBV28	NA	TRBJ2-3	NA	CASSLLAGGTDTQYF	TGTGCCAGCAGTTTATTGGCCGGAGGCACAGATACGCAGTATTTT
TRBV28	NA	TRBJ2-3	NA	CASRGGKGLADTQYF	TGTGCCAGCAGGGGAGGTAAAGGGTTAGCAGATACGCAGTATTTT
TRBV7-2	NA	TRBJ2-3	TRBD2	CASSLGLGVDTQYF	TGTGCCAGCAGCCTGGGACTAGGGGTAGATACGCAGTATTTT
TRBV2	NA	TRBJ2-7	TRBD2	CASTAGGYEQYF	TGTGCCAGCACGGCGGGAGGCTACGAGCAGTACTTC
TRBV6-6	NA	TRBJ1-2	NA	CASWVRVAGYTF	TGTGCCAGCTGGGTCAGGGTTGCTGGCTACACCTTC